This T cell receptor (beta chain) emerged from a study of blood T cell repertoires in COVID-19. About the research overall: Sites in the United States, Italy and Spain provided acute and convalescent COVID-19 samples. Sources were T cells, B-cell-depleted T cells, or PBMCs; the material itself was cDNA or gDNA.

V dropped 0 bases and J dropped 0 bases, with 15 bases sitting between them. The germline gives CDR1 SGDLS, CDR2 YYNGEE. This CDR3 region has 17 residues. In the study's own analysis: Reference gene primer amplification gave estimated nucleated cell counts. TCRdb keeps only in-frame clones here, not all; method: immunoSEQ multiplex PCR. V and J calls plus clone size are reproduced from that table; the DNA served to infer D and trimming. The sample lists 250,000 to 350,000 clones; just over 85% were seen once. This receptor was identified in a young woman with active or convalescent COVID-19. V is TRBV9 and J is TRBJ2-5, with D possibly being TRBD2 (6 bases). Sequenced material: peripheral blood. The CDR3 DNA follows: TGTGCCAGCAGCGTAGAGGGGCGGGGCCCGTACCAAGAGACCCAGTACTTC. Its translation: CASSVEGRGPYQETQYF.